This T cell receptor beta chain is drawn from a study of cytomegalovirus exposure and HLA in healthy donors. Per the germline V gene, CDR1 is DFQATT and CDR2 is SNEGSKA (reference sequence). The CDR3 contains 11 residues. V shed 6 bases and J shed 6 bases, with 12 bases lying between them. Profiled with immunoSEQ multiplex PCR; TCRdb holds only in-frame clones, not every one. The table lists about 130,000 clones, 89% of them singletons, with 8% to 9.5% in the top ten. The chain couples TRBV20-1 to TRBJ2-7; no firm D call. The sequenced sample was PBMCs. This receptor was identified in a woman aged 18-29 years in good health and CMV-seropositive. The CDR3 DNA reads as TGCAGTGCCCGTGGGTCGGGCGAGCAGTACTTC. It is translated as CSARGSGEQYF.